This T cell receptor beta chain is drawn from a study of read filtering for tumor transcriptome and immune sequencing. The overall study: Patients were around 17 male and some 13 female, mean age 65.9 years, range about 47 to 85. Study-level points and caveats: Sorted CD138-negative bone marrow cells were not purified T cells.

The germline V gene encodes CDR1 SGHTA and CDR2 FQGNSA. V was clipped by 3 bases and J by 3 bases, with 13 bases between them. This CDR3 comprises 15 residues. In this sample, this clonotype turned up many times. No antigen is known for it. The library was built from roughly 400 ng RNA with molecular barcoded adaptors for alpha/delta and beta/gamma chains. TCRdb reprocessed the reads via MiXCR and lists one record per CDR3 protein. The sample has approximately 45,000 distinct CDR3 sequences, around 21% seen once. The sequence came from a donor over 35 with multiple myeloma. The chain is built from TRBV7-2 and TRBJ2-3, with D possibly matching TRBD1 (5 bases). Input material: a population of CD138-negative cells sorted from bone marrow. Here the CDR3 DNA reads TGTGCCAGCAGCTTGCGGACCGGACAAACAGATACGCAGTATTTT. This translates into CASSLRTGQTDTQYF.